These 27 T cell receptor beta chains were sequenced from one sample in a study of identical twins. Using its own MiXCR run on the 5' RACE reads, TCRdb lists one record per CDR3 protein. Of a few hundred thousand distinct CDR3 sequences in the sample, around 18% were seen once. Sequencing was carried out using naive T cells sorted from blood. Source of these receptors: a man aged 45-60 years in good health.

With respect to this clonotype: This could be a read error, since a much larger clone is one nucleotide away. The rearrangement uses TRBV5-1 and TRBJ1-1; 8 nucleotides agree with TRBD1. This CDR3 region has 14 residues. Germline assignment: CDR1 SGHRS and CDR2 YFSETQ. The DNA for the CDR3 is TGCGCCGGCAGCTTGGGACAGGAGAACACTGAAGCTTTCTTT. The encoded protein is CAGSLGQENTEAFF.

The rearrangement joins TRBV28 to TRBJ1-6; D unclear. Trimming pared 8 bases from V and 14 bases from J, leaving 10 bases between. The CDR3 loop spans 10 amino acids. The germline CDR1 and CDR2 sequences are MDHEN and SYDVKM. In DNA form, the CDR3 reads TGTGCCAGCCTCGGGATCTCCCTCCACTTT. This sequence encodes CASLGISLHF.

This clonotype came up many times. V gene TRBV29-1 combines with J gene TRBJ2-7; 10 positions match TRBD2. V trimming: 6 bases; J trimming: 5 bases; junction bases outside the gene matches: 4. Germline V lookup: CDR1 SQVTM, CDR2 ANQGSEA. The CDR3 has 12 residues. This CDR3 is CSVGLAFNEQYF. For the CDR3, the DNA is TGCAGCGTGGGACTAGCGTTTAACGAGCAGTACTTC.

This clonotype was observed many times. The V and J genes are TRBV20-1 and TRBJ1-5; 12 bases fit TRBD1. The V gene end was trimmed by 6 bases and the J gene end by 6 bases; junction bases not matched to a gene: 15. The CDR3 length is 17 residues. Per germline, CDR1 DFQATT and CDR2 SNEGSKA (reference sequence). The CDR3 DNA follows: TGCAGTGCCCGGGACAGGGGGCCCCCCTTTGCGCGTCAGCCCCAGCATTTT. This codes for CSARDRGPPFARQPQHF.

This clonotype was counted a few times. CDR3 sequence reads: CASSPTGTGHNNEQFF. CDR3 DNA: TGTGCCAGCAGCCCTACCGGGACAGGGCACAACAATGAGCAGTTCTTC. The chain employs TRBV6-1 and TRBJ2-1; 9 nucleotides agree with TRBD1. Germline CDR1 is MNHNS and CDR2 is SASEGT. The ends lost 6 bases at V and 5 bases at J; junction bases unmatched: 11. The CDR3 is 16 residues long.

The chain links TRBV9 to TRBJ2-3; D may be TRBD2 (6 bases). The CDR3 has 16 amino acids. V gave up 0 bases and J gave up 2 bases, with 13 bases separating them. Germline V CDR1 and CDR2: SGDLS, YYNGEE. The CDR3 region has the DNA TGTGCCAGCAGCGTAGTCGGCGGGGCCTCCACAGATACGCAGTATTTT. Protein sequence: CASSVVGGASTDTQYF. The full variable domain, in which reference TRBV9 and TRBJ2-3 provide the parts outside the CDR3, is DSGVTQTPKHLITATGQRVTLRCSPRSGDLSVYWYQQSLDQGLQFLIQYYNGEERAKGNILERFSAQQFPDLHSELNLSSLELGDSALYFCASSVVGGASTDTQYFGPGTRLTVL.

This clonotype occurred a few times. The chain is built from TRBV7-9 and TRBJ1-1, with D perhaps TRBD1 (5 bases). Germline loops: CDR1 SEHNR, CDR2 FQNEAQ (reference sequence). The CDR3 sequence is 14 residues long. Trimming took off 5 bases at V and 1 base at J, with 11 bases between the two ends. The CDR3 is CASSPRTPNTEAFF. The CDR3 DNA follows: TGTGCCAGCAGCCCCCGGACACCGAACACTGAAGCTTTCTTT.

There are a few counts of this clonotype. J is TRBJ2-5 and V is TRBV11-2; 7 bases fit TRBD1. Germline-derived CDR1 and CDR2 are SGHAT and FQNNGV. This CDR3 has 15 amino acids. The V segment lost 5 bases and the J segment 1 base; nucleotides outside the gene matches: 7. The CDR3 protein is CASSGLQGLQETQYF. The DNA of the CDR3 is TGTGCCAGCAGCGGTTTACAGGGGCTCCAAGAGACCCAGTACTTC.

The rearrangement links TRBV10-3 to TRBJ1-1; D unclear. Between the trimmed V and J ends, which lost 7 bases and 0 bases, there was a span of 6 bases. CDR1 and CDR2 from the germline V gene are ENHRY and SYGVKD. The CDR3 length is 12 residues. CDR3 DNA: TGTGCCATCAAGGCTTTGAACACTGAAGCTTTCTTT. Protein product: CAIKALNTEAFF.

The chain is built from TRBV10-2 and TRBJ2-2; TRBD1 is a possible D gene (6 bases). The CDR3 sequence is 13 residues long. The ends were cut back, 2 bases at V and 5 bases at J, with 6 bases in the middle. CDR1 WSHSY and CDR2 SAAADI come from the germline V gene. Written as DNA, the CDR3 is TGCGCCAGCAGTGAGACAGGGACCGGGGAGCTGTTTTTT. This codes for CASSETGTGELFF.

This clonotype has ten or more counts. This chain uses TRBV7-2 with TRBJ1-5; tentative D call: TRBD1 (6 bases). The CDR3 is made up of 14 amino acids. The V gene lost 5 bases and the J gene lost 2 bases, with 10 bases spanning the gap. Germline lookup yields CDR1 SGHTA and CDR2 FQGNSA. CDR3: CASSQYRGNQPQHF. CDR3 nucleotide sequence: TGTGCCAGCAGCCAATACAGGGGCAATCAGCCCCAGCATTTT.

This chain links TRBV6-2 or TRBV6-3 with TRBJ2-7; D gene uncertain. The germline CDR1 and CDR2 sequences are MNHEY and SVGEGT. The V and J ends lost 4 bases and 7 bases respectively, with 11 bases between them. This CDR3 has 12 amino acids. CDR3 coding DNA: TGTGCCAGCAGTTTCCCGACGGGTGAGCAGTACTTC. Amino acids: CASSFPTGEQYF.

The sample holds a few counts of this clonotype. This chain uses TRBV9 with TRBJ1-6; 9 bases agree with TRBD1. From germline, CDR1 is SGDLS and CDR2 YYNGEE. V was clipped by 2 bases and J by 4 bases; unmatched bases: 1. The CDR3 covers 15 residues. The CDR3 region is CASSVGQGYNSPLHF. CDR3 in DNA: TGTGCCAGCAGCGTCGGACAGGGGTATAATTCACCCCTCCACTTT.

The V call is TRBV4-2, the J call TRBJ2-7; D is perhaps TRBD2 (5 bases). In germline, CDR1 is LGHNA, CDR2 YNFKEQ. The CDR3 totals 14 residues. Trimming stripped 1 base from V and 1 base from J, with 8 bases between. The CDR3 loop reads CASSQGAASYEQYF. DNA for the CDR3: TGTGCCAGCAGCCAAGGAGCGGCGTCCTACGAGCAGTACTTC.

The J gene is TRBJ2-1, the V gene TRBV21-1; the table's D gene call, TRBD1, was not cross checked with the DNA. TRBV21-1 is flagged as a pseudogene. This CDR3 contains 15 residues. This CDR3 is CASSKGDRGHNEQFF. The DNA for the CDR3 is TGTGCCAGCAGCAAAGGAGACAGGGGTCACAATGAGCAGTTCTTC.

This clonotype was detected a few times. The chain employs TRBV12-3 or TRBV12-4 and TRBJ2-5, with D perhaps TRBD2 (6 bases). The CDR3 contains 15 residues. V was cut by 2 bases and J by 4 bases, with 14 bases left in between. In DNA form, the CDR3 reads TGTGCCAGCAGTTTATCTTCGGGGACTTCAGAGACCCAGTACTTC. Translation gives CASSLSSGTSETQYF.

This chain uses TRBV23-1 with TRBJ2-3; 10 nucleotides line up with TRBD1. TRBV23-1 is classed as an ORF, of uncertain function. The junction had 7 bases not matched to a gene; V was cut back by 0 bases and J by 4 bases. CDR3 size: 17 residues. The CDR3 is CASSQSVSTGGPDTQYF. CDR3 bases: TGCGCCAGCAGTCAATCCGTATCGACAGGGGGCCCAGATACGCAGTATTTT.

The genes are TRBV25-1 and TRBJ1-1; D is unresolved. The CDR3 consists of 15 residues. From germline, CDR1 is MGHDK and CDR2 SYGVNS. V lost 1 base and J 1 base, leaving 10 bases between the germline ends. The CDR3 sequence: CASSESVRSNTEAFF. CDR3 sequence (DNA): TGTGCCAGCAGTGAATCGGTACGATCGAACACTGAAGCTTTCTTT.

The table lists this clonotype with many counts. V and J are TRBV29-1 and TRBJ2-5; 11 bases fit TRBD1. The CDR3 sequence is 14 residues long. Germline assignment: CDR1 SQVTM and CDR2 ANQGSEA. V lost 5 bases and J lost 5; bases outside the gene matches: 7. CDR3 DNA: TGCAGCGTTTCCGGACAGGGGGCGCAGGAGACCCAGTACTTC. This gives the protein CSVSGQGAQETQYF.

The rearrangement joins TRBV7-9 to TRBJ2-5; D gene unclear. There are 15 residues in the CDR3. Germline V gene lookup returns CDR1 SEHNR and CDR2 FQNEAQ (reference sequence). Trimming left V 2 bases short and J 0 bases short, with 10 bases between. CDR3 sequence reads: CASSLPLAYQETQYF. In nucleotides, the CDR3 is TGTGCCAGCAGCTTACCTCTCGCGTACCAAGAGACCCAGTACTTC. The full variable domain, completed using reference TRBV7-9 and TRBJ2-5, is DTGVSQNPRHKITKRGQNVTFRCDPISEHNRLYWYRQTLGQGPEFLTYFQNEAQLEKSRLLSDRFSAERPKGSFSTLEIQRTEQGDSAMYLCASSLPLAYQETQYFGPGTRLLVL.

The sample holds a few counts of this clonotype. The chain is built from TRBV6-1 and TRBJ2-7; 7 bases agree with TRBD1. The V segment lost 6 bases and the J segment 3 bases; nucleotides outside the gene matches: 8. Germline V lookup: CDR1 MNHNS, CDR2 SASEGT. This CDR3 region has 14 residues. The CDR3 spells CASSVTGQHYEQYF. CDR3 DNA sequence: TGTGCCAGCAGCGTTACGGGACAGCACTACGAGCAGTACTTC.

V usage is TRBV20-1 and J usage is TRBJ2-7; 12 nucleotides match TRBD2. With V trimmed by 5 bases and J by 5 bases, 7 bases remained unmatched. Germline V gene data show CDR1 as DFQATT and CDR2 as SNEGSKA (reference sequence). The CDR3 is 14 residues long. As DNA, the CDR3 is TGCAGTGCTCGTCTGACTAGCGGGAGTGACGAGCAGTACTTC. It codes for CSARLTSGSDEQYF.

A few counts support this clonotype. The V call is TRBV29-1, the J call TRBJ1-1; D is unclear. Germline CDR1 and CDR2: SQVTM and ANQGSEA. The V end was cut by 4 bases, the J end by 0 bases, with 9 bases between. The CDR3 has 13 residues. DNA for the CDR3: TGCAGCGTTGGTAGTCTGATGAACACTGAAGCTTTCTTT. Protein product: CSVGSLMNTEAFF.

This clonotype was seen many times. This chain joins TRBV11-1 and TRBJ2-5, with D perhaps TRBD1 (6 bases). The CDR3 loop spans 15 amino acids. V gave up 1 base and J gave up 7 bases, with 16 bases separating them. Germline V gives CDR1 SGHAT, CDR2 FQDESV (reference sequence). In DNA, the CDR3 is TGTGCCAGCAGCTTAGTATTGGACAGCTCGGGGACCCAGTACTTC. It yields the protein CASSLVLDSSGTQYF.

A few counts support this clonotype. V is TRBV27 and J is TRBJ2-1; D could derive from TRBD1 or TRBD2 (7 bases each). V lost 7 bases and J lost 3, with 19 bases in between. From germline, CDR1 is MNHEY and CDR2 SMNVEV (reference sequence). The CDR3 is 16 amino acids. CDR3 protein: CASIASGGVIYNEQFF. The CDR3 DNA is TGTGCCAGCATTGCTTCAGGGGGGGTAATCTACAATGAGCAGTTCTTC.

This clonotype was seen many times. The chain recombines TRBV28 with TRBJ2-7, with 7 bases that match TRBD1. Germline CDR1 reads MDHEN; CDR2 reads SYDVKM. The CDR3 runs 16 residues. Trimming took 3 bases from V and 1 from J; bases not matched to a gene: 9. The CDR3 spells CASSLPTGRNSYEQYF. CDR3 in DNA: TGTGCCAGCAGTTTGCCGACAGGGCGTAATTCCTACGAGCAGTACTTC.

In its sample, this clonotype was seen many times. CDR3 bases: TGTGCCAGCAGCTTAATCGGGCTAGTCGCCTACGAGCAGTACTTC. It encodes CASSLIGLVAYEQYF. This rearrangement joins TRBV7-2 to TRBJ2-7; D remains ambiguous. Trimming took off 2 bases at V and 2 bases at J, with 13 bases between the two ends. This CDR3 is built from 15 residues. CDR1 and CDR2 from the germline V gene are SGHTA and FQGNSA.